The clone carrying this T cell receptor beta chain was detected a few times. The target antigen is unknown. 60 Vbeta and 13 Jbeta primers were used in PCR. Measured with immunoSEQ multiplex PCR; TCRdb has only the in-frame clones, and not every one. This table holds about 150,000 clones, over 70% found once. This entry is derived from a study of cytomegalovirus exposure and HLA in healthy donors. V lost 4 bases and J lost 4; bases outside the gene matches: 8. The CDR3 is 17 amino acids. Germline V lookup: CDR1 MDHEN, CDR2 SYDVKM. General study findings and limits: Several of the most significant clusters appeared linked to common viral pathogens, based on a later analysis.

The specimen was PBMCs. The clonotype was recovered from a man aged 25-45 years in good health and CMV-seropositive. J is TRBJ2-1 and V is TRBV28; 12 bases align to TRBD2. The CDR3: CASSSGLAGTGYNEQFF. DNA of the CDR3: TGTGCCAGCAGTTCCGGACTAGCGGGAACGGGGTACAATGAGCAGTTCTTC.